This T cell receptor (beta chain) was recorded in a study of control samples from healthy donors and cancer patients. Assay used: immunoSEQ multiplex PCR; TCRdb lists only in-frame clones, some missing. The sample yields about 220,000 clones, roughly 94% seen once. This clone was observed once. Germline-derived CDR1 and CDR2 are MDHEN and SYDVKM. Trimming took off 6 bases at V and 4 bases at J, with 12 bases between the two ends. The CDR3 runs 14 residues. The sequenced sample was blood. This chain connects TRBV28 to TRBJ1-4; a possible D gene is TRBD1 (5 bases). The origin of this receptor is a man between 50 and 59 years old in good health. The CDR3 is CASSPGTINEKLFF. For the CDR3, the DNA is TGTGCCAGCAGCCCCGGGACCATTAATGAAAAACTGTTTTTT.